This TCR beta chain is drawn from a study of PD-1 blockade in classical Hodgkin lymphoma. Whole-study findings and limits: Researchers reported that CD4+ TCR diversity, though not CD8+, rose significantly by C4D1. Among the patients, those starting nivolumab under 1 year after ASCT were excluded. Relapsed/refractory patients reportedly had lower baseline diversity than newly diagnosed patients.

Only one count was recorded for this clone. Its specificity is not known. The data were produced by immunoSEQ multiplex PCR, yet TCRdb's version contains in-frame clones alone and is incomplete. The repertoire holds roughly 50,000 clones, with around 90% as singletons. Time point reported: cycle 4 day 1 (C4D1), after five to seven weeks of nivolumab. Each patient experienced a relapse that followed autologous stem cell transplantation, and brentuximab vedotin exposure varied. Patients reached a best response of complete response, partial response or progressive disease. This CDR3 region has 14 residues. CDR1 is SGHNT and CDR2 is YYREEE in the germline V gene (reference sequence). Trimming took 4 bases from V and 7 from J, leaving 18 bases between them.

Sequenced material: peripheral blood mononuclear cells (PBMCs), taken before the fourth cycle of nivolumab. The chain links TRBV5-4 to TRBJ2-7; possibly TRBD2 for D (6 bases). The receptor was isolated from a human donor with classical Hodgkin lymphoma. The CDR3 loop reads CASSPRTPREEQYF. The CDR3 DNA is TGTGCCAGCAGCCCACGGACTCCCCGGGAGGAGCAGTACTTC. Full variable domain (remainder filled in from reference TRBV5-4 and TRBJ2-7): ETGVTQSPTHLIKTRGQQVTLRCSSQSGHNTVSWYQQALGQGPQFIFQYYREEENGRGNFPPRFSGLQFPNYSSELNVNALELDDSALYLCASSPRTPREEQYFGPGTRLTVT.